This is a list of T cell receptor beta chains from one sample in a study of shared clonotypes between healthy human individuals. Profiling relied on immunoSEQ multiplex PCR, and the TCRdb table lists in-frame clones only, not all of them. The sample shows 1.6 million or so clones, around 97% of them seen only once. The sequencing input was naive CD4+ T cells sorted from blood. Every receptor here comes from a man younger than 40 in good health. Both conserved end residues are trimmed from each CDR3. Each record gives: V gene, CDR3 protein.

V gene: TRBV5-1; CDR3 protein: ASSLRGSGANVLT
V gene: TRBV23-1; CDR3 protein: ASSQWCSGVHQPQH
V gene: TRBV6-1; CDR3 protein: ASSVGQRNEQF
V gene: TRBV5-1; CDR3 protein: ASSPFGGELF
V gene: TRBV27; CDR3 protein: ASSRTANYGYT
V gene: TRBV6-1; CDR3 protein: AIRGDRENTEAF
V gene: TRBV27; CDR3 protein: ASSTSTGWGYT
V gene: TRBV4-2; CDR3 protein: ASSQDLTLANYGYT
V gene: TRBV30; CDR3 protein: AWSNRQAATGELF
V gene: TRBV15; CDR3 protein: ATSRRRGGNEQF
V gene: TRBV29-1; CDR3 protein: SVQGLAGGSYNEQF
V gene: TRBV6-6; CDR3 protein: ASSTPGQGREQY
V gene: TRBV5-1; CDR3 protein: ASSLGPIGRAASYNEQF
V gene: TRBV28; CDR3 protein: ASSLGEVNTGELF
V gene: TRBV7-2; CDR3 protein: ASSSRGIQY
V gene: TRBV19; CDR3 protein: ASSLVGPGNTIY
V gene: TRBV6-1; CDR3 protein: ASSESSLTGTQY
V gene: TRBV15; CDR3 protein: ATSRDKFYEKLF
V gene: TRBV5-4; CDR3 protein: ASSFPPGLNTGELF
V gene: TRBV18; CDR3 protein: ASSPKMVGTQLGF
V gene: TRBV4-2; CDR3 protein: ASSQERGTDTQY
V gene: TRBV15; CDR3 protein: ATSSPGQSNQPQH
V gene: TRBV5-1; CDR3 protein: ASSPTRQGAIDNEQF
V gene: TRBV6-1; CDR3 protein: ASSASGSEQF
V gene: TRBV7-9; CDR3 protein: ASSGRVRFDTQY
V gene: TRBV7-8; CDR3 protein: ASSHGTRGTEQY
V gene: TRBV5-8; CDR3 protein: ASPGTPTYSNQPQH
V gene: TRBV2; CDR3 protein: ASSDTSGRRNEQF
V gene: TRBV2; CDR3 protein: ASSAPNRGGVRLSEQY
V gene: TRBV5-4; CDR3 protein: ASWTSGRRNGELF
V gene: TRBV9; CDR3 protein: ASSVNLPAASSYNEQF
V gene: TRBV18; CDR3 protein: ASSPASREQF
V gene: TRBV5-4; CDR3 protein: ASSLVRREGHEQF
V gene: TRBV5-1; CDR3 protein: ASSLGIFQETQY
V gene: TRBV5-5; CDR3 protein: ASSFQPGSRRGAF
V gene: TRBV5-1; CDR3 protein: ASRRGDTENEKLF
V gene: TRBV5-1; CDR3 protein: ASSRSGRETQY
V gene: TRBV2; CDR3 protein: ASSERVNSNQPQH
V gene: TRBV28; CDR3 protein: ASTGWGNTIY
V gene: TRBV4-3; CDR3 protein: ASSQNSGRTDTQY
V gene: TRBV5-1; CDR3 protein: ASTDPGGNEQF
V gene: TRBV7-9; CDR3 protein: ASSLVTSGRYEQF
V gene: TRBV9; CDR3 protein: ASSVTGAVGFQETQY
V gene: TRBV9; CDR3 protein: ASSVGLAGMDNEQF
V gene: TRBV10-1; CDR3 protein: ASCESGGRGAF
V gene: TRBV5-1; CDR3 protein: ASSERGQANEQF
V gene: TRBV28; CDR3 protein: ASSFARYGYT
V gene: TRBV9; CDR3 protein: ASSVNMGGSYNEQF
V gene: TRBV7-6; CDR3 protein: ASSLAAANTGELF
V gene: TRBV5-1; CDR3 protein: ASSSPGTQGGELF
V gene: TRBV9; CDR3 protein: ASSVVESPPDTQY
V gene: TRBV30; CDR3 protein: AWGQGGGETQY
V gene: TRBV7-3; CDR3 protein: ASSSDGSYEQY
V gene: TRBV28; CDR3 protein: ASSLGLTVKPQH
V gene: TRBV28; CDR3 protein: ASSSPGHGSYNEQF
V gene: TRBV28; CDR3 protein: ASSPPRRTEAF
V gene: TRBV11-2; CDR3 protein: ASSSDSFSSSYEQY
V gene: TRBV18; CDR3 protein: ASSGTGATDTQY
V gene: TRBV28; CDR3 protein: ASSRPEDNQPQH
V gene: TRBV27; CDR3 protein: ASSPRLAGGLRDTQY